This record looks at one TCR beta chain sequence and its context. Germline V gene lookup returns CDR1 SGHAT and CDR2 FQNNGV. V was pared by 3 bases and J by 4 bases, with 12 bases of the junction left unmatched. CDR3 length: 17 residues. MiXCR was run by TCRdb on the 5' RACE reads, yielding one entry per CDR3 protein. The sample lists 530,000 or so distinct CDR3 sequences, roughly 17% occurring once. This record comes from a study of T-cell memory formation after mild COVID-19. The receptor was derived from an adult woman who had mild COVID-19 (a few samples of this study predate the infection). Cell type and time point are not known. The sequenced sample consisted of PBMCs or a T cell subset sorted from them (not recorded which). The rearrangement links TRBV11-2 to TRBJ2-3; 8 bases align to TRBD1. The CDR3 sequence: CASSFSRTGRIADTQYF. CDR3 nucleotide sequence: TGTGCCAGCAGCTTTAGTAGGACAGGGAGAATCGCAGATACGCAGTATTTT.